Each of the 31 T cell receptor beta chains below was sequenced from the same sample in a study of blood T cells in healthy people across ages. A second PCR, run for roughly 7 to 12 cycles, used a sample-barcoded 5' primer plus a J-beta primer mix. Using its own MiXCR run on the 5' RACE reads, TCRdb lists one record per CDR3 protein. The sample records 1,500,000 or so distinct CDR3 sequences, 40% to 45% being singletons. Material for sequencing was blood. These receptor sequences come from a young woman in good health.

The CDR3 DNA follows: TGCGCCAGCAGCTTGTCCGGGTACAGCGGGGAGCTGTTTTTT. Translated, it gives CASSLSGYSGELFF. The chain combines TRBV5-1 with TRBJ2-2; D uncertain. This CDR3 has 14 amino acids. Germline V gene lookup returns CDR1 SGHRS and CDR2 YFSETQ. The germline V and J ends were trimmed by 1 base and 7 bases, with 11 bases remaining between them.

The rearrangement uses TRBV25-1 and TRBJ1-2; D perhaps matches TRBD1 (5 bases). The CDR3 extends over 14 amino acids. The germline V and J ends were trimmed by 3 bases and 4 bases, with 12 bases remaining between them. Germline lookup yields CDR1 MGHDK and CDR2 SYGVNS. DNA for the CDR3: TGTGCCAGCAGTGATGTAGGCAGGGCCTATGGCTACACCTTC. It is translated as CASSDVGRAYGYTF.

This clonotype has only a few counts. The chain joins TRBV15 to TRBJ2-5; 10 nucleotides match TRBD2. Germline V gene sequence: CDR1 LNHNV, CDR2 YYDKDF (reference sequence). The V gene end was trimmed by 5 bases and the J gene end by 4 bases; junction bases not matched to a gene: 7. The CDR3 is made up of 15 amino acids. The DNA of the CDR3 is TGTGCCACCAGCCTTGACAGCGGGGGGGCAGAGACCCAGTACTTC. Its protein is CATSLDSGGAETQYF.

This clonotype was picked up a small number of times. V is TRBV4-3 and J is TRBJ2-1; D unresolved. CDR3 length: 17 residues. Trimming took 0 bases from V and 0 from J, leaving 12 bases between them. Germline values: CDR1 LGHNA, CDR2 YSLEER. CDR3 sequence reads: CASSQDRVASSYNEQFF. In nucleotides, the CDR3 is TGCGCCAGCAGCCAAGATAGGGTAGCTTCCTCCTACAATGAGCAGTTCTTC.

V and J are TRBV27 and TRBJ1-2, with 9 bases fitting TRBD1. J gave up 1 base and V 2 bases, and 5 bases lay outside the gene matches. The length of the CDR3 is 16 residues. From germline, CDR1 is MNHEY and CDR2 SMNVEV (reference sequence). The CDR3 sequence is CASSLGSTGGNYGYTF. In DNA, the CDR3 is TGTGCCAGCAGTTTAGGGTCGACAGGGGGTAACTATGGCTACACCTTC.

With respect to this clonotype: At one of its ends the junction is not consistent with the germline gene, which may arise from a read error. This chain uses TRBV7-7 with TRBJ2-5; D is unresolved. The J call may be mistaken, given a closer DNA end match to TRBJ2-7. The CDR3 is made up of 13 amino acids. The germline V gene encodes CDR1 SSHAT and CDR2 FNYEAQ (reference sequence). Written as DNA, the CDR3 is TGTGCTAGCAGCGCTCTGGGGAAGAACGAGCAGTACTTC. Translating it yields CASSALGKNEQYF.

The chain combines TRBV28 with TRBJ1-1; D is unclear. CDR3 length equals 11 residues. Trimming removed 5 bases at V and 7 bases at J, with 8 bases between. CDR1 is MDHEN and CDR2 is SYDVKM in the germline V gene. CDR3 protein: CASSLPGEAFF. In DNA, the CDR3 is TGTGCCAGCAGTCTCCCCGGTGAAGCTTTCTTT.

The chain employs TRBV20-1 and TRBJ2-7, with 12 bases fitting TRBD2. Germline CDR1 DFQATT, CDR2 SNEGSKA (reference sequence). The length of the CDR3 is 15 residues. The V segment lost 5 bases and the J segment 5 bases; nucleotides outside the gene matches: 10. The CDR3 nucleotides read TGCAGTGCTCTAGCGGGAGGGGTACGGGGGGACGAGCAGTACTTC. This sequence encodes CSALAGGVRGDEQYF.

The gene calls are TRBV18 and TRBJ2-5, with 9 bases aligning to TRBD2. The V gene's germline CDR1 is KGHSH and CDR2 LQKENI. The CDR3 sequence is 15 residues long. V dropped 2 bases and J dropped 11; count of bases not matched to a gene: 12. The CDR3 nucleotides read TGTGCCAGCTCACCAGTAGCGGGAGTTAGTAATGAGCAGTACTTC. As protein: CASSPVAGVSNEQYF.

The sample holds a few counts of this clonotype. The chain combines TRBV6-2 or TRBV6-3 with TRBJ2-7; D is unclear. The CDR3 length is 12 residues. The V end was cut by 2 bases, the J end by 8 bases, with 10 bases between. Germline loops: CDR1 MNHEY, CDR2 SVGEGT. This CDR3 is CASSYLGFKQYF. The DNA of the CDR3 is TGTGCCAGCAGTTACCTCGGATTCAAGCAGTACTTC.

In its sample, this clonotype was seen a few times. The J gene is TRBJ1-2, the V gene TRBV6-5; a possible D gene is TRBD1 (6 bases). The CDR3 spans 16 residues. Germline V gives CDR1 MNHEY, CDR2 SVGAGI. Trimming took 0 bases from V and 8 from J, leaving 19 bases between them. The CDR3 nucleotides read TGTGCCAGCAGTTACTCGAATGCACCAGGGGCGAGAGGCTACACCTTC. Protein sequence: CASSYSNAPGARGYTF.

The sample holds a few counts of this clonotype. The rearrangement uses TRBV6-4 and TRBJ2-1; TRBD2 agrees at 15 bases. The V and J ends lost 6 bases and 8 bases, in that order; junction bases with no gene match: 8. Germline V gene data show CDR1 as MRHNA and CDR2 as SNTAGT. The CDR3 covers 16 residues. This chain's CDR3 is CASRRTSGGAFDEQFF. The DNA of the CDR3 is TGTGCCAGCAGAAGGACTAGCGGGGGGGCCTTCGATGAGCAGTTCTTC.

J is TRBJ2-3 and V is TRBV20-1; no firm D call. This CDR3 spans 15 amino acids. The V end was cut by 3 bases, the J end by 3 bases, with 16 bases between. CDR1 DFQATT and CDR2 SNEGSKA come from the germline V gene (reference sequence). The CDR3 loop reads CSASPSGSRTDTQYF. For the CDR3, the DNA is TGCAGTGCTAGTCCGTCCGGGTCGAGGACAGATACGCAGTATTTT.

The CDR3 bases are TGTGCCGGCCTAGCGGGAGGGTCCTACAATGAGCAGTTCTTC. Translating it yields CAGLAGGSYNEQFF. The chain links TRBV30 to TRBJ2-1, with TRBD2 identical over 12 bases. From germline, CDR1 is GTSNPN and CDR2 SVGIG (reference sequence). There are 14 residues in the CDR3. Germline trimming cut 8 bases from V and 1 base from J; bases unmatched to any gene: 3.

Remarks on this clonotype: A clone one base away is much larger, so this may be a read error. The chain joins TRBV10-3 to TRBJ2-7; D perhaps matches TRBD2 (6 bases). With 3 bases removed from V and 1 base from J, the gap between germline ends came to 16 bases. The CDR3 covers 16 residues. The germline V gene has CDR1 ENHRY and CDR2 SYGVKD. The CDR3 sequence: CAISEVRVADSYEQYF. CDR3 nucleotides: TGTGCCATCAGTGAAGTGAGGGTAGCGGATTCCTACGAGCAGTACTTC.

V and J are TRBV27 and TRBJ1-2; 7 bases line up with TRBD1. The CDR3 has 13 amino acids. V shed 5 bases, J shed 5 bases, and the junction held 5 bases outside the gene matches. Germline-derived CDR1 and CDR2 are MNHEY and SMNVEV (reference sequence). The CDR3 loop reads CASSHKGAYGYTF. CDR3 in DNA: TGTGCCAGCAGTCACAAGGGGGCATATGGCTACACCTTC.

Written as DNA, the CDR3 is TGCGCCAGCAGCTTGACAGGGGGCGCATCTGAAGCTTTCTTT. Its protein is CASSLTGGASEAFF. The chain uses TRBV5-1 and TRBJ1-1; the match to TRBD1 covers 9 bases. The germline V gene encodes CDR1 SGHRS and CDR2 YFSETQ. V shed 1 base and J 6 bases; nucleotides not matched to a gene: 4. This CDR3 region has 14 residues.

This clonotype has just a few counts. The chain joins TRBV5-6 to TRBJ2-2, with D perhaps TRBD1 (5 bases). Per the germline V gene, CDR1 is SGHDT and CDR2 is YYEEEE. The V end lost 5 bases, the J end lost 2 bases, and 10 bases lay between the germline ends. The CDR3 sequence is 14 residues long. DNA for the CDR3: TGTGCCAGCAGTCCCGGACATAACACCGGGGAGCTGTTTTTT. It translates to CASSPGHNTGELFF.

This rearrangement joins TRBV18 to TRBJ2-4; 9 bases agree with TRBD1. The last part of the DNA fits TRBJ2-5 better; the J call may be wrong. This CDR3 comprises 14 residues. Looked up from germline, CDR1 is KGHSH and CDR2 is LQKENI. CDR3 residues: CASSLGTGTETQYF. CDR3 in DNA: TGTGCCAGCTCACTCGGGACAGGGACAGAGACCCAGTACTTC.

The CDR3 loop reads CSAVQTHEQFF. Written as DNA, the CDR3 is TGCAGTGCCGTACAGACGCATGAGCAGTTCTTC. The chain combines TRBV20-1 with TRBJ2-1; no reliable D call. This CDR3 contains 11 residues. The germline V and J ends were trimmed by 6 bases and 8 bases, with 11 bases remaining between them. The germline V gene has CDR1 DFQATT and CDR2 SNEGSKA (reference sequence).

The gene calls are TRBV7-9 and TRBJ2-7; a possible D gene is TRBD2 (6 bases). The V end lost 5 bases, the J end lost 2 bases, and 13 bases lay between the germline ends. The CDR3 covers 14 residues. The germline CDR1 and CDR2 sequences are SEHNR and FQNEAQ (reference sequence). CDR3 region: CASSPRDFPYEQYF. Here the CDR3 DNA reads TGTGCCAGCAGCCCCCGGGACTTTCCCTACGAGCAGTACTTC.

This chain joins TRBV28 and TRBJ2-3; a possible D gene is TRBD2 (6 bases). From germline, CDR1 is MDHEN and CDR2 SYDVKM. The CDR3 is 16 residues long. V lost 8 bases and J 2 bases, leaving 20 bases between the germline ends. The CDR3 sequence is CASDGRSRTYTDTQYF. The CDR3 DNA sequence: TGTGCCAGCGATGGGAGGAGTCGAACCTACACAGATACGCAGTATTTT.

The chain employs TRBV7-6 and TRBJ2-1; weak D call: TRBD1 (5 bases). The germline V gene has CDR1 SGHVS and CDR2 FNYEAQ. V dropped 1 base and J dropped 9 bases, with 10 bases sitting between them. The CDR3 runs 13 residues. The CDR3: CASSLEGLGEQFF. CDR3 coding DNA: TGTGCCAGCAGCTTAGAGGGGTTAGGTGAGCAGTTCTTC.

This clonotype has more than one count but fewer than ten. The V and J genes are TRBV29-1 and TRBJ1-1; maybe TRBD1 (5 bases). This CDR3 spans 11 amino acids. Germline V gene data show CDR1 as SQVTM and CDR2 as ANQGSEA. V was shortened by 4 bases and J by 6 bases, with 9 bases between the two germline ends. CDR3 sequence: CSVGGAPEAFF. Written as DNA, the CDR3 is TGCAGCGTTGGCGGGGCTCCTGAAGCTTTCTTT. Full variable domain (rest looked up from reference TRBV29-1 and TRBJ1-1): SAVISQKPSRDICQRGTSLTIQCQVDSQVTMMFWYRQQPGQSLTLIATANQGSEATYESGFVIDKFPISRPNLTFSTLTVSNMSPEDSSIYLCSVGGAPEAFFGQGTRLTVV.

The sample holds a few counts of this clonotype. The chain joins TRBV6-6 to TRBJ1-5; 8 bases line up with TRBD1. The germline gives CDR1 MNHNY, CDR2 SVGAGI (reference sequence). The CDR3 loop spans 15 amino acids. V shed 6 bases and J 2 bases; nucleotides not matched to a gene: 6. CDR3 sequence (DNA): TGTGCCAGCAGACAGGGGGAATATGGCAATCAGCCCCAGCATTTT. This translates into CASRQGEYGNQPQHF.

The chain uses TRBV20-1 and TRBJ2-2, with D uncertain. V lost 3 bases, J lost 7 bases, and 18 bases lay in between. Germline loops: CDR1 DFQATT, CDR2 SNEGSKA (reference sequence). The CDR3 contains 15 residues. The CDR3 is CSARVVTNLGGELFF. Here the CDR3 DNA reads TGCAGTGCTAGGGTAGTCACGAACCTCGGCGGGGAGCTGTTTTTT.

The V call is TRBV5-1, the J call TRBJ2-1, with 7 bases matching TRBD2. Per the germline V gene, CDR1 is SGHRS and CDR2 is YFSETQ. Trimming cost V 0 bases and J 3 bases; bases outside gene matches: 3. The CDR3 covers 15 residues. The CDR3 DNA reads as TGCGCCAGCAGCTTGGTACCGGGGGGCTACAATGAGCAGTTCTTC. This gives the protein CASSLVPGGYNEQFF. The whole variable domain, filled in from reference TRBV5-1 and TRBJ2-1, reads KAGVTQTPRYLIKTRGQQVTLSCSPISGHRSVSWYQQTPGQGLQFLFEYFSETQRNKGNFPGRFSGRQFSNSRSEMNVSTLELGDSALYLCASSLVPGGYNEQFFGPGTRLTVL.

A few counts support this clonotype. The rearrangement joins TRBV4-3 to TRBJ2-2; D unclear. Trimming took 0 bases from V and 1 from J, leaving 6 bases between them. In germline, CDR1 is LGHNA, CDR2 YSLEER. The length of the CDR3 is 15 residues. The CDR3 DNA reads TGCGCCAGCAGCCAAGACCCCCTGAACACCGGGGAGCTGTTTTTT. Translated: CASSQDPLNTGELFF.

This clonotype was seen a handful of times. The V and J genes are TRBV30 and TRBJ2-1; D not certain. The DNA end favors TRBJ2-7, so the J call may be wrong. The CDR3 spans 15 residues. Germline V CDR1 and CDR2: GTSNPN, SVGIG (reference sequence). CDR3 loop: CAWTPRREAYNEQYF. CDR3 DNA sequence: TGTGCCTGGACCCCCCGTAGGGAAGCCTACAATGAGCAGTACTTC.

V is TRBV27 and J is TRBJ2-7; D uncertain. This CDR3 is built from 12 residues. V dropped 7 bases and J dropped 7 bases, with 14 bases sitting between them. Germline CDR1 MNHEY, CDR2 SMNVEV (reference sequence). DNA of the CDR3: TGTGCCAGCACCCCTCCTTTCGGTGAGCAGTACTTC. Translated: CASTPPFGEQYF.

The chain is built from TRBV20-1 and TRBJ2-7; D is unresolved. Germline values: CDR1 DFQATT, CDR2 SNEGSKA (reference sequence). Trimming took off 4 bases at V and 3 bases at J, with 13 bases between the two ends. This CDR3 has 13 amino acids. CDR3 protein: CSAIDHSHYEQYF. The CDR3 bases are TGCAGTGCTATTGATCACAGCCACTACGAGCAGTACTTC.